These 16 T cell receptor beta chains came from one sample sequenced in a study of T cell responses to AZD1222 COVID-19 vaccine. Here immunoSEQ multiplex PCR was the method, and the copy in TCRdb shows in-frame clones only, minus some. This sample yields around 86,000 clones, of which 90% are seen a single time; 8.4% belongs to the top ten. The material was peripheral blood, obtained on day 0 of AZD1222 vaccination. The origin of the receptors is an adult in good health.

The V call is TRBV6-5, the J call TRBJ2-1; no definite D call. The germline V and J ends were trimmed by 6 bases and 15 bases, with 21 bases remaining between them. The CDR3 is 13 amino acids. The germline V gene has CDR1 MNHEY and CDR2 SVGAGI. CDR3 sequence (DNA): TGTGCCAGCAGATTACCGGCCGGCACGGGTTGGTTCTTC. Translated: CASRLPAGTGWFF.

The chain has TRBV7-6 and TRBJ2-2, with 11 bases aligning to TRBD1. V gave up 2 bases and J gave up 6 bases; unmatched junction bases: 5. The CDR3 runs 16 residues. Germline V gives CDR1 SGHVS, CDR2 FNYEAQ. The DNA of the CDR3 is TGTGCCAGCAGCTTACTCGGACAGGGGGCTTCCGGGGAGCTGTTTTTT. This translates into CASSLLGQGASGELFF.

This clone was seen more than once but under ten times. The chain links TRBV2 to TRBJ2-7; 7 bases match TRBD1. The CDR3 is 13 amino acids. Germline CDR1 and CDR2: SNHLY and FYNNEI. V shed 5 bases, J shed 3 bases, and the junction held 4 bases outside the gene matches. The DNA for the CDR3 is TGTGCCAGCAGTACGACAGGGTTCTACGAGCAGTACTTC. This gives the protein CASSTTGFYEQYF.

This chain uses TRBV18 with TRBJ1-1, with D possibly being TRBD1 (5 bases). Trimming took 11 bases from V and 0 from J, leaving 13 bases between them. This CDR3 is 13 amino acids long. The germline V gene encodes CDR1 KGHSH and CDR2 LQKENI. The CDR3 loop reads CAGNTDMNTEAFF. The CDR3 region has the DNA TGTGCCGGGAACACGGACATGAACACTGAAGCTTTCTTT.

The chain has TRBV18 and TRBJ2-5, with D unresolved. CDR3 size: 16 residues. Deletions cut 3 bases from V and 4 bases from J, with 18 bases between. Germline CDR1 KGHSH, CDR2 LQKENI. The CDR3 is CASSPVTPGMVETQYF. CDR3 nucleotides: TGTGCCAGCTCACCTGTCACACCCGGTATGGTAGAGACCCAGTACTTC.

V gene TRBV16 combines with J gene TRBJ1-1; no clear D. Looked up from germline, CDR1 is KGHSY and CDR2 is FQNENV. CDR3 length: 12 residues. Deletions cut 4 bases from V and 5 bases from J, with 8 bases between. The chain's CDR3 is CASSPLRTEAFF. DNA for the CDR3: TGTGCCAGCAGCCCCTTAAGAACTGAAGCTTTCTTT.

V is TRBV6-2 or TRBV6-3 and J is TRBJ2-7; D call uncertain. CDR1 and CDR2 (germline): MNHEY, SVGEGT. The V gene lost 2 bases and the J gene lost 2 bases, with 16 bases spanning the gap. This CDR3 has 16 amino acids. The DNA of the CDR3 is TGTGCCAGCAGTTACCCTCAGGCTCTTAATACCTACGAGCAGTACTTC. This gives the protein CASSYPQALNTYEQYF.

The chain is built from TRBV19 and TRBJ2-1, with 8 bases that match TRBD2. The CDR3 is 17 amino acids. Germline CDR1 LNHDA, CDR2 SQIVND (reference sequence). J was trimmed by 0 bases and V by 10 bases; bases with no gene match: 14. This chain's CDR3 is CATGFSGALSSYNEQFF. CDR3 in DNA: TGTGCCACCGGTTTTAGCGGGGCCCTAAGCTCCTACAATGAGCAGTTCTTC.

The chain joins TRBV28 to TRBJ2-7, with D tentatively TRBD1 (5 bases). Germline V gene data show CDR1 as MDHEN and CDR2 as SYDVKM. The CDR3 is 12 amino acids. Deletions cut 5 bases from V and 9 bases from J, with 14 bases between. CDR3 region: CASSDKGARQYF. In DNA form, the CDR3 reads TGTGCCAGCAGTGACAAAGGGGCCCGGCAGTACTTC.

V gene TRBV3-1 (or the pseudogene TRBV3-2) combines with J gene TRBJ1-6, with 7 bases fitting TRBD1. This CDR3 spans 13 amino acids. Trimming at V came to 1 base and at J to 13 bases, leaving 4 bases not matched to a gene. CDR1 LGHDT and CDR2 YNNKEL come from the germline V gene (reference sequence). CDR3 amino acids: CASSQASDRPLHF. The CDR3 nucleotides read TGTGCCAGCAGCCAAGCGTCGGACAGGCCCCTCCACTTT.

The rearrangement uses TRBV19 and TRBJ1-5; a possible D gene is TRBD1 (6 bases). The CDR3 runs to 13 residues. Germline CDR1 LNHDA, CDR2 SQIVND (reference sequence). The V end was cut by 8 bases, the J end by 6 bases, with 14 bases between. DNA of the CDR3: TGTGCCAGTCGGTCACAGGGCACTCAGCCCCAGCATTTT. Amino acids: CASRSQGTQPQHF.

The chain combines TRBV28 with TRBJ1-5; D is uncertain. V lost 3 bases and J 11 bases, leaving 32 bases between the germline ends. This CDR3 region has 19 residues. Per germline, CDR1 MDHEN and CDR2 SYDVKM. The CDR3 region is CASSFIVGRRLGNQLAQHF. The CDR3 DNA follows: TGTGCCAGCAGTTTTATCGTGGGTCGGAGGCTGGGTAATCAGTTGGCCCAGCATTTT.

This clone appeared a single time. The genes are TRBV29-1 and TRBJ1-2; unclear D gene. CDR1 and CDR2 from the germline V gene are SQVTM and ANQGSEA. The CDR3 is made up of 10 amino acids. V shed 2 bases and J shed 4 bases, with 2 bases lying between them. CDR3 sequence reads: CSVERYGYTF. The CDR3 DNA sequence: TGCAGCGTTGAACGCTATGGCTACACCTTC.

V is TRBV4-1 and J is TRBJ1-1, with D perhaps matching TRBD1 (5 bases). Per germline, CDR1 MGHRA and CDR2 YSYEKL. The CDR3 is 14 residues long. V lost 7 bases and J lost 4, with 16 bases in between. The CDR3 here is CASTGPGPGTEAFF. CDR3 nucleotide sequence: TGCGCCAGCACCGGACCGGGGCCCGGCACTGAAGCTTTCTTT.

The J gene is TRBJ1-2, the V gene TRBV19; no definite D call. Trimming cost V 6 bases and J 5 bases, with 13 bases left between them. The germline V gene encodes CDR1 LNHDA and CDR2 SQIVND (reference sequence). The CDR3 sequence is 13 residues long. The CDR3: CASSLPELYGYTF. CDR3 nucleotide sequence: TGTGCCAGTAGCCTCCCAGAGCTTTATGGCTACACCTTC.

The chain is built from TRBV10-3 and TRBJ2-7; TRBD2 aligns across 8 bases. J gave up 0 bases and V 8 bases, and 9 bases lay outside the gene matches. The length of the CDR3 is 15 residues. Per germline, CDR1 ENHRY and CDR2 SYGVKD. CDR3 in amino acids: CAIGGLTSASYEQYF. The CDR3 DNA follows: TGTGCCATCGGGGGGTTGACTAGCGCCTCCTACGAGCAGTACTTC.